This TCR beta chain stems from a study of T cell responses to AZD1222 COVID-19 vaccine. Study observations and caveats: Spike-specific TCR repertoires showed rising breadth and depth after two AZD1222 doses. The peak T cell response came first, and repertoires were sampled only after it. Most donors were white British and more were female, and clonal diversity was possibly underestimated. The reported proportion of spike-specific TCRs targeting unmutated variant regions was nearly half.

Generated by immunoSEQ multiplex PCR, the TCRdb table keeps only in-frame clones and is missing some. The sample comprises 80,000 to 100,000 clones, 88% of which are singletons, and approximately 10% rests with the top ten. The CDR3 is 12 residues long. Germline V gene sequence: CDR1 SQVTM, CDR2 ANQGSEA. The V and J ends lost 3 bases and 0 bases respectively, with 5 bases between them. In this sample, this clone turned up once. Its antigen is not known. The genes are TRBV29-1 and TRBJ1-1; the D is unclear. The sample in question was peripheral blood, obtained on day 0 of MenACWY control vaccination. The source is an adult in good health. The CDR3 protein is CSVDPMNTEAFF. CDR3 nucleotide sequence: TGCAGCGTTGACCCCATGAACACTGAAGCTTTCTTT.